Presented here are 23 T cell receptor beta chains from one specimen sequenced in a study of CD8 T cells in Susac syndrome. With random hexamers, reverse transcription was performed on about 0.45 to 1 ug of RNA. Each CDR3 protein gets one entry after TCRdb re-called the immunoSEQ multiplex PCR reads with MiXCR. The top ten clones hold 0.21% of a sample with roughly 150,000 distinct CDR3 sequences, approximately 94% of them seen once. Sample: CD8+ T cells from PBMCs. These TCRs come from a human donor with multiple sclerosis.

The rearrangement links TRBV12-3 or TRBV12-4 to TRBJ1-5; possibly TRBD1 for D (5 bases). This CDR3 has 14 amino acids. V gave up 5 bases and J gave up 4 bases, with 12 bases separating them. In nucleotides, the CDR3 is TGTGCCAGCAGTGGGACCGGGCCTAATCAGCCCCAGCATTTT. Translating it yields CASSGTGPNQPQHF.

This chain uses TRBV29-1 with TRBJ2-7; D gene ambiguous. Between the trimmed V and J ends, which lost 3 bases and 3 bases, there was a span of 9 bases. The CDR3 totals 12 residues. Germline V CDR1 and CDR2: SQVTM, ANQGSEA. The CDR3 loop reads CSVEGNNYEQYF. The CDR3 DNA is TGCAGCGTTGAGGGCAATAACTACGAGCAGTACTTC.

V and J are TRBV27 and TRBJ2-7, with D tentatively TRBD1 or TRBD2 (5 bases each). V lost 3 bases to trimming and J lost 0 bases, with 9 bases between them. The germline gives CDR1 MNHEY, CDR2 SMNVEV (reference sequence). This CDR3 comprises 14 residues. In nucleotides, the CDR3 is TGTGCCAGCAGTTTTTCAGGGAGCTCCTACGAGCAGTACTTC. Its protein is CASSFSGSSYEQYF.

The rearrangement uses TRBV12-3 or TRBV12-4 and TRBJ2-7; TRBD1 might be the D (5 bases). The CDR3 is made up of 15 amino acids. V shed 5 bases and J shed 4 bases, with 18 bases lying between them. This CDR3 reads CASSLTQGPGYEQYF. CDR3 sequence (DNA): TGTGCCAGCAGTCTTACTCAGGGCCCAGGGTACGAGCAGTACTTC.

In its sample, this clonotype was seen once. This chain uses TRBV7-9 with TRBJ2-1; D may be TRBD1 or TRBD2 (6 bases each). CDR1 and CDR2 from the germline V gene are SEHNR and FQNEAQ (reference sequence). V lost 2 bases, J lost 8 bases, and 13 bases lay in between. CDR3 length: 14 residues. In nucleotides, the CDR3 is TGTGCCAGCAGCTTAAGTAAGGGGGAGGATGAGCAGTTCTTC. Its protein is CASSLSKGEDEQFF.

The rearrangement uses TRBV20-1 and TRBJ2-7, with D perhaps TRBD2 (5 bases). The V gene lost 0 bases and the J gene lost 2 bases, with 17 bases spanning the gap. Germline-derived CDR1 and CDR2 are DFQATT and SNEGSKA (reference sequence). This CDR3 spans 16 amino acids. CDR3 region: CSARDPPTEGTYEQYF. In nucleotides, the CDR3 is TGCAGTGCTAGAGATCCCCCCACAGAGGGAACCTACGAGCAGTACTTC.

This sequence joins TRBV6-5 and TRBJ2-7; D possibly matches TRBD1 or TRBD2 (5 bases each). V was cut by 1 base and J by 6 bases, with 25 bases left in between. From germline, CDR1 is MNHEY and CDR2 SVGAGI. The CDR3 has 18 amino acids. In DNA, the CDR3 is TGTGCCAGCAGTTACTTTCGGCTAGCATGGGGCCCACATCTCGAGCAGTACTTC. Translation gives CASSYFRLAWGPHLEQYF.

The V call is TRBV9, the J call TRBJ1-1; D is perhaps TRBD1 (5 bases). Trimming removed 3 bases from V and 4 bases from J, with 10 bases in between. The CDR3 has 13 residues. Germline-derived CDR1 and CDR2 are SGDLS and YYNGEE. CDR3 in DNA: TGTGCCAGCAGCGGATCAGGGCGCACTGAAGCTTTCTTT. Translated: CASSGSGRTEAFF.

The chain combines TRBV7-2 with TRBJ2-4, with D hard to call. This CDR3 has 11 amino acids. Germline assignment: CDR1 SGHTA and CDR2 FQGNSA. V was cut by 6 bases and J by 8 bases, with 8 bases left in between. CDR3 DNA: TGTGCCAGCAGGTTGTTTGACATTCAGTACTTC. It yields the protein CASRLFDIQYF.

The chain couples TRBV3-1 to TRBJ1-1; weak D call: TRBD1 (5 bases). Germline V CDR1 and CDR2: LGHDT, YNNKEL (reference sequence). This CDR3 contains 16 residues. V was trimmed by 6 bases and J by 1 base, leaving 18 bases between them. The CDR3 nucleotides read TGTGCCAGCAGTCTCAGCGGGGGGATAGGGAACACTGAAGCTTTCTTT. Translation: CASSLSGGIGNTEAFF.

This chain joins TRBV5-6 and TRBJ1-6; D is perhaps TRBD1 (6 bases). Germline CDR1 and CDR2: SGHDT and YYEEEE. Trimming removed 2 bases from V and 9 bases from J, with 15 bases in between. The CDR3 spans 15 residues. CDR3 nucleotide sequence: TGTGCCAGCAGCTTAGGTGGGGGCGTAAGTTCACCCCTCCACTTT. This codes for CASSLGGGVSSPLHF.

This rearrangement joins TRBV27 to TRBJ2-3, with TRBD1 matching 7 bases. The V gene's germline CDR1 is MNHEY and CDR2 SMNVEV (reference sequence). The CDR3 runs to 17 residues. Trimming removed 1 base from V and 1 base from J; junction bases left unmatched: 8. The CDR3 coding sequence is TGTGCCAGCAGTTTATTATCGGCGACAGGGCGCACAGATACGCAGTATTTT. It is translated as CASSLLSATGRTDTQYF.

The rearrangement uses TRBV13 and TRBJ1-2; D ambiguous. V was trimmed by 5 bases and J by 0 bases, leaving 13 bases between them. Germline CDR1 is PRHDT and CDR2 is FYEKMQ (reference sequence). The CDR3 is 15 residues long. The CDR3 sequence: CASSPRGMPNYGYTF. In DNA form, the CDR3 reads TGTGCCAGCAGCCCACGAGGCATGCCTAACTATGGCTACACCTTC.

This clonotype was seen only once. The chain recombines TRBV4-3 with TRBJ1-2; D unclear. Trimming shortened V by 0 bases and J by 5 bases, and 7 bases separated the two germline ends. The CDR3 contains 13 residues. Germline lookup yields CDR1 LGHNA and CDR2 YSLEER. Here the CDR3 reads CASSQDDRYGYTF. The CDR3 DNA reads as TGCGCCAGCAGCCAAGATGACCGGTATGGCTACACCTTC.

This chain's CDR3 is CASSASGTGNYEQYF. The CDR3 DNA sequence: TGTGCCAGCAGCGCCTCCGGGACAGGGAACTACGAGCAGTACTTC. V usage is TRBV9 and J usage is TRBJ2-7; TRBD1 matches 9 bases. V shed 3 bases, J shed 3 bases, and the junction held 7 bases outside the gene matches. Germline-derived CDR1 and CDR2 are SGDLS and YYNGEE. The CDR3 has 15 amino acids.

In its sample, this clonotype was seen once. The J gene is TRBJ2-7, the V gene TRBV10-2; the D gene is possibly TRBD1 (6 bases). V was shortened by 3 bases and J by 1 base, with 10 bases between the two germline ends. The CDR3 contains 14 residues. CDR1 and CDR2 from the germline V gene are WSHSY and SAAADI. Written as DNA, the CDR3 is TGCGCCAGCAGTGAATTCGGACAGTCCTACGAGCAGTACTTC. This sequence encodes CASSEFGQSYEQYF.

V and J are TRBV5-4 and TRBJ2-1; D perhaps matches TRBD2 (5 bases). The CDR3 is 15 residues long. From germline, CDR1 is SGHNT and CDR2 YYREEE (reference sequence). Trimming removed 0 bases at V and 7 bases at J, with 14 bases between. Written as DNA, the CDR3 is TGTGCCAGCAGCTTGGCGGGGATCATGGATAATGAGCAGTTCTTC. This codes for CASSLAGIMDNEQFF.

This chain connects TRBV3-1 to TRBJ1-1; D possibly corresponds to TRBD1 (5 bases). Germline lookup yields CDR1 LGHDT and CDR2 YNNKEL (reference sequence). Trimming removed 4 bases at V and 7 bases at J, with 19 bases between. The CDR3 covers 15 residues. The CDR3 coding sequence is TGTGCCAGCAGCCCGACTTTAGGGGCTTTCGATGAAGCTTTCTTT. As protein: CASSPTLGAFDEAFF.

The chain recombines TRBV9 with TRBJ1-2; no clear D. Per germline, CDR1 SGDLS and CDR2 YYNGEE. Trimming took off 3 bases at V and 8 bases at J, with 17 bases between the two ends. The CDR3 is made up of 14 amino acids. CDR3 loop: CASSAPPNLEGYTF. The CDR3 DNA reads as TGTGCCAGCAGCGCCCCACCCAACCTTGAGGGCTACACCTTC.

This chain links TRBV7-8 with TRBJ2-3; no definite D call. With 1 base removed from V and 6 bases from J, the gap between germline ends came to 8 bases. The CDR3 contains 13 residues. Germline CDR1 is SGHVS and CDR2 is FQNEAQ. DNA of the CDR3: TGTGCCAGCAGCTTAGGTGGGAAGGATACGCAGTATTTT. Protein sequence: CASSLGGKDTQYF. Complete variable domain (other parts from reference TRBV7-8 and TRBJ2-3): GAGVSQSPRYKVAKRGQDVALRCDPISGHVSLFWYQQALGQGPEFLTYFQNEAQLDKSGLPSDRFFAERPEGSVSTLKIQRTQQEDSAVYLCASSLGGKDTQYFGPGTRLTVL.

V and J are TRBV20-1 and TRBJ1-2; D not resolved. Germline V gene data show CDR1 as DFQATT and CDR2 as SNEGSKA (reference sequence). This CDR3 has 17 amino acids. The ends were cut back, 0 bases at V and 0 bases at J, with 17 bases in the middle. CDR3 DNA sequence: TGCAGTGCTAGAGACCGCGAACGGAAGAAACCTAACTATGGCTACACCTTC. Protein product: CSARDRERKKPNYGYTF.

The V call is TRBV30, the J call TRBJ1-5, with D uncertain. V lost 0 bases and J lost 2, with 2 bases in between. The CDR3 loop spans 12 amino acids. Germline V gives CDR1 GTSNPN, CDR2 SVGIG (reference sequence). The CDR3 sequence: CAWSVGNQPQHF. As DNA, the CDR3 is TGTGCCTGGAGTGTAGGCAATCAGCCCCAGCATTTT.

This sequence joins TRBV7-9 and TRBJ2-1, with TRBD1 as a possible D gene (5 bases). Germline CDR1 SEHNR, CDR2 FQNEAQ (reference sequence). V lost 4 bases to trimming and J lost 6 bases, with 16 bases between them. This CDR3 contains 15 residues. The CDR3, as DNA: TGTGCCAGCAGCTCATTCGGGCAGGGAATCAATGAGCAGTTCTTC. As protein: CASSSFGQGINEQFF.